These 29 T cell receptor beta chains came from one sample sequenced in a study of T-cell reconstitution after alpha-beta-depleted transplantation in children. TCRbeta library preparation incorporated unique molecular identifiers. TCRdb passed the PCR reads through MiXCR, listing each CDR3 protein once. Altogether 95,000 to 150,000 distinct CDR3 sequences are present, 23% being singletons, with the ten largest covering roughly 10%. The sample was PBMCs, mostly from graft donor cells, taken 180 days after TCRalphabeta/CD19-depleted stem cell transplant. Every receptor here comes from a male patient aged 2-10 years who had a stem cell transplant for chronic granulomatous disease, so the T cells may come from the graft donor.

This clonotype showed up many times. The chain links TRBV20-1 to TRBJ1-4, with D possibly matching TRBD1 (5 bases). Germline assignment: CDR1 DFQATT and CDR2 SNEGSKA (reference sequence). This CDR3 is built from 15 residues. CDR3 DNA: TGCACCTCACAGAGCAGGGCTGCAACTAATGAAAAACTGTTTTTT. Translating it yields CTSQSRAATNEKLFF.

The J gene is TRBJ1-1, the V gene TRBV18; D not certain. The germline V gene encodes CDR1 KGHSH and CDR2 LQKENI. Trimming shortened V by 3 bases and J by 6 bases, and 11 bases separated the two germline ends. The CDR3 has 13 amino acids. The CDR3 spells CASSPVPPPEAFF. As DNA, the CDR3 is TGTGCCAGCTCACCCGTTCCGCCTCCTGAAGCTTTCTTT.

CDR3 in amino acids: CASAPLVGDTQYF. CDR3 sequence (DNA): TGTGCTAGTGCTCCCCTCGTGGGAGATACGCAGTATTTT. The J gene is TRBJ2-3, the V gene TRBV12-5, with D unclear. The germline V gene has CDR1 LGHNT and CDR2 FRNRAP. The ends were cut back, 7 bases at V and 5 bases at J, with 13 bases in the middle. The CDR3 consists of 13 residues.

This chain joins TRBV7-2 and TRBJ2-5, with unresolved D. Per the germline V gene, CDR1 is SGHTA and CDR2 is FQGNSA. The CDR3 covers 15 residues. V lost 5 bases, J lost 5 bases, and 18 bases lay in between. CDR3 sequence: CASSQATARSETQYF. The CDR3 region has the DNA TGTGCCAGCAGCCAGGCCACCGCTAGGTCCGAGACCCAGTACTTC.

The chain is built from TRBV20-1 and TRBJ2-7, with a possible D match to TRBD1 (5 bases). V shed 5 bases and J shed 2 bases, with 16 bases lying between them. In germline, CDR1 is DFQATT, CDR2 SNEGSKA (reference sequence). The CDR3 contains 14 residues. The CDR3 reads CSASQITGAYEQYF. In DNA, the CDR3 is TGCAGTGCTTCTCAAATAACAGGAGCCTACGAGCAGTACTTC.

This clonotype showed up just a few times. The V and J genes are TRBV7-2 and TRBJ2-2; unclear D gene. V lost 5 bases and J 14 bases, leaving 21 bases between the germline ends. This CDR3 contains 14 residues. Germline-derived CDR1 and CDR2 are SGHTA and FQGNSA. The DNA of the CDR3 is TGTGCCAGCAGCACCGCCCGACTGGTACACCGTCTGTTTTTT. Translated: CASSTARLVHRLFF.

This clonotype was picked up many times. The gene calls are TRBV20-1 and TRBJ2-2; 12 nucleotides line up with TRBD2. The CDR3 is made up of 14 amino acids. Germline V gene lookup returns CDR1 DFQATT and CDR2 SNEGSKA (reference sequence). The V segment lost 5 bases and the J segment 8 bases; nucleotides outside the gene matches: 6. CDR3 protein: CSAGLAGFGGELFF. CDR3 nucleotide sequence: TGCAGTGCTGGACTAGCGGGATTCGGGGGGGAGCTGTTTTTT.

This clonotype has a handful of counts. This chain uses TRBV20-1 with TRBJ2-1, with D perhaps TRBD2 (5 bases). V dropped 4 bases and J dropped 9 bases, with 28 bases sitting between them. Looked up from germline, CDR1 is DFQATT and CDR2 is SNEGSKA (reference sequence). The CDR3 totals 17 residues. The CDR3 DNA is TGCAGTGCTAAGGAGGTGTGGACGAGAGTGGCGAGACGTGAGCAGTTCTTC. Translated: CSAKEVWTRVARREQFF.

The V gene is TRBV5-5, the J gene TRBJ2-7; a weak D match, TRBD1 (6 bases). Germline V lookup: CDR1 SGHKS, CDR2 YYEKEE (reference sequence). The CDR3 loop spans 16 amino acids. V was trimmed by 1 base and J by 3 bases, leaving 17 bases between them. The CDR3 reads CASSLPQQGPDYEQYF. CDR3 DNA: TGTGCCAGCAGCTTGCCCCAACAGGGTCCCGACTACGAGCAGTACTTC.

The rearrangement joins TRBV15 to TRBJ2-5, with D unresolved. Germline V gene data show CDR1 as LNHNV and CDR2 as YYDKDF (reference sequence). Trimming shortened V by 1 base and J by 5 bases, and 5 bases separated the two germline ends. The CDR3 is 12 amino acids. The CDR3 bases are TGTGCCACCAGCAGAGGGGCGGAGACCCAGTACTTC. Its translation is CATSRGAETQYF. The variable domain in full, with the rest retrieved from reference TRBV15 and TRBJ2-5, is DAMVIQNPRYQVTQFGKPVTLSCSQTLNHNVMYWYQQKSSQAPKLLFHYYDKDFNNEADTPDNFQSRRPNTSFCFLDIRSPGLGDTAMYLCATSRGAETQYFGPGTRLLVL.

This clonotype occurred many times. The chain links TRBV12-3 or TRBV12-4 to TRBJ2-1, with D perhaps TRBD1 (5 bases). This CDR3 comprises 13 residues. With 5 bases removed from V and 9 bases from J, the gap between germline ends came to 14 bases. The CDR3 reads CASSKQVLREQFF. The CDR3, as DNA: TGTGCCAGCAGTAAACAGGTTTTGCGTGAGCAGTTCTTC.

In this sample, this clonotype turned up many times. The V gene is TRBV29-1, the J gene TRBJ2-3; TRBD2 matches 11 bases. Germline V CDR1 and CDR2: SQVTM, ANQGSEA. V was pared by 6 bases and J by 6 bases, with 14 bases of the junction left unmatched. CDR3 length equals 16 residues. The CDR3 is CSVFIAGGRQRDTQYF. CDR3 nucleotides: TGCAGCGTGTTTATAGCGGGGGGGCGCCAGCGGGATACGCAGTATTTT.

This clonotype showed up many times. The V gene is TRBV5-1, the J gene TRBJ2-3; a possible D gene is TRBD2 (6 bases). CDR3 size: 16 residues. The germline CDR1 and CDR2 sequences are SGHRS and YFSETQ. V gave up 2 bases and J gave up 0 bases, with 13 bases separating them. The CDR3 DNA follows: TGCGCCAGCAGCTTTATAATAAGCGGGAGCACAGATACGCAGTATTTT. Its protein is CASSFIISGSTDTQYF.

V and J are TRBV20-1 and TRBJ2-7; D is possibly TRBD2 (7 bases). This CDR3 comprises 18 residues. Germline-derived CDR1 and CDR2 are DFQATT and SNEGSKA (reference sequence). The germline V and J ends were trimmed by 5 bases and 3 bases, with 29 bases remaining between them. CDR3 sequence reads: CSAPPRGIKGGLLYEQYF. CDR3 nucleotides: TGCAGTGCTCCGCCCCGGGGGATCAAGGGGGGGTTGCTCTACGAGCAGTACTTC.

This clonotype has ten or more counts. The chain links TRBV7-2 to TRBJ1-1, with D unresolved. V was trimmed by 4 bases and J by 6 bases, leaving 12 bases between them. The germline V gene has CDR1 SGHTA and CDR2 FQGNSA. The CDR3 has 13 residues. As DNA, the CDR3 is TGTGCCAGCAGCTCAGTATGGCTGTCTGAAGCTTTCTTT. The encoded protein is CASSSVWLSEAFF.

In its sample, this clonotype was seen many times. CDR3 nucleotides: TGCAGCGTTGGGGGGCTGGCCTACAATGAGCAGTTCTTC. Protein: CSVGGLAYNEQFF. The genes are TRBV29-1 and TRBJ2-1; D is perhaps TRBD1 (6 bases). V lost 4 bases to trimming and J lost 2 bases, with 9 bases between them. Germline V gene sequence: CDR1 SQVTM, CDR2 ANQGSEA. This CDR3 spans 13 amino acids.

This chain joins TRBV12-3 or TRBV12-4 and TRBJ2-5; TRBD2 matches at 8 bases. The CDR3 runs 13 residues. Losses at the gene ends were 3 bases for V and 5 bases for J; bases not matched to a gene: 2. The CDR3 reads CASSFPGGETQYF. CDR3 nucleotide sequence: TGTGCCAGCAGTTTCCCGGGGGGGGAGACCCAGTACTTC.

The rearrangement links TRBV18 to TRBJ2-1, with 7 bases lining up with TRBD1. Germline V gene lookup returns CDR1 KGHSH and CDR2 LQKENI. This CDR3 region has 15 residues. The trim removed 6 bases at V and 10 bases at J, leaving 15 bases unmatched. The chain's CDR3 is CASSPRGEGAREQFF. As DNA, the CDR3 is TGTGCCAGCTCCCCTCGAGGCGAGGGGGCAAGGGAGCAGTTCTTC.

This clonotype was counted between two and nine times. The CDR3 DNA reads TGCGCCAGCAGGGAGGAGGGGGGCGCGGAACAGACCCAGTACTTC. Protein product: CASREEGGAEQTQYF. The chain links TRBV5-1 to TRBJ2-5, with D possibly called TRBD1 or TRBD2 (6 bases each). Germline V CDR1 and CDR2: SGHRS, YFSETQ. The CDR3 is made up of 15 amino acids. V was pared by 5 bases and J by 6 bases, with 20 bases between.

CDR3 sequence reads: CSARGPNYGYTF. CDR3 nucleotide sequence: TGCAGCGCCCGGGGACCCAACTATGGCTACACCTTC. The genes are TRBV29-1 and TRBJ1-2; maybe TRBD1 (5 bases). V lost 7 bases and J 2 bases, leaving 11 bases between the germline ends. Per germline, CDR1 SQVTM and CDR2 ANQGSEA. This CDR3 region has 12 residues.

This rearrangement joins TRBV7-2 to TRBJ2-2; possible D gene TRBD1, 5 bases. From germline, CDR1 is SGHTA and CDR2 FQGNSA. CDR3 length: 14 residues. V was trimmed by 8 bases and J by 7 bases, leaving 17 bases between them. The CDR3: CASGPWGANGELFF. In DNA form, the CDR3 reads TGTGCCAGCGGGCCTTGGGGCGCGAACGGGGAGCTGTTTTTT.

This clonotype came up many times. The chain carries TRBV30 and TRBJ2-3; D not certain. Per the germline V gene, CDR1 is GTSNPN and CDR2 is SVGIG (reference sequence). This CDR3 has 12 amino acids. Deletions cut 0 bases from V and 4 bases from J, with 5 bases between. The CDR3 is CAWSVPSDTQYF. The CDR3 DNA sequence: TGTGCCTGGAGTGTCCCCTCAGATACGCAGTATTTT.

The chain uses TRBV5-6 and TRBJ1-1; D remains ambiguous. The CDR3 covers 14 residues. Germline V gene lookup returns CDR1 SGHDT and CDR2 YYEEEE. V lost 2 bases and J lost 6, with 14 bases in between. The CDR3 sequence is CASSLWVSRAEAFF. The CDR3 bases are TGTGCCAGCAGCTTATGGGTAAGCCGGGCTGAAGCTTTCTTT.

A note on this clonotype: Its ends do not fully match the called genes, so a read error is possible. J is TRBJ2-2 and V is TRBV20-1; D is ambiguous. This CDR3 comprises 11 residues. Germline V gene data show CDR1 as DFQATT and CDR2 as SNEGSKA (reference sequence). The CDR3 region is CGARGTGELFF. CDR3 in DNA: TGCGGTGCTAGAGGCACCGGGGAGCTGTTTTTT.

This clonotype was seen many times. J is TRBJ2-1 and V is TRBV20-1; D may be TRBD2 (6 bases). The CDR3 extends over 11 amino acids. Deletions cut 6 bases from V and 8 bases from J, with 11 bases between. From germline, CDR1 is DFQATT and CDR2 SNEGSKA (reference sequence). CDR3 in amino acids: CSANRRDEQFF. The CDR3 nucleotides are TGCAGTGCGAACAGGAGGGATGAGCAGTTCTTC.

As regards this clonotype: This CDR3 fails to terminate in the conserved phenylalanine or tryptophan, so it likely reflects a read error. This rearrangement joins TRBV20-1 to TRBJ2-7, with D tentatively TRBD2 (6 bases). CDR1 DFQATT and CDR2 SNEGSKA come from the germline V gene (reference sequence). Trimming pared 7 bases from V and 0 bases from J, leaving 13 bases between. The CDR3 has 13 residues. In DNA form, the CDR3 reads TGCAGTGGTGAAGCGGGCAGCTCCTACGAGCAGTACATC. This gives the protein CSGEAGSSYEQYI.

The gene calls are TRBV29-1 and TRBJ2-1; 8 bases match TRBD1. Germline V gene lookup returns CDR1 SQVTM and CDR2 ANQGSEA. The V segment lost 5 bases and the J segment 8 bases; nucleotides outside the gene matches: 8. The CDR3 sequence is 13 residues long. The CDR3, as DNA: TGCAGCGTTTCGGGGGACAGGTCCCATGAGCAGTTCTTC. Amino acids: CSVSGDRSHEQFF.

This clonotype came up many times. This chain connects TRBV4-3 to TRBJ2-7; D may be TRBD1 (6 bases). The CDR3 extends over 14 amino acids. CDR1 and CDR2 from the germline V gene are LGHNA and YSLEER. V lost 0 bases and J 3 bases, leaving 9 bases between the germline ends. The CDR3 sequence is CASSQEGRGYEQYF. The CDR3 nucleotides read TGCGCCAGCAGCCAAGAGGGCAGGGGCTACGAGCAGTACTTC.

This clonotype was seen only a few times. The chain uses TRBV5-1 and TRBJ2-1; D is undetermined. CDR3 length: 16 residues. Per the germline V gene, CDR1 is SGHRS and CDR2 is YFSETQ. The V end lost 0 bases, the J end lost 2 bases, and 12 bases lay between the germline ends. The CDR3 sequence: CASSLVAGSTYNEQFF. CDR3 nucleotide sequence: TGCGCCAGCAGCTTGGTTGCCGGGTCGACCTACAATGAGCAGTTCTTC.